This paragraph covers one T cell receptor (beta chain) sequence. Its cognate antigen is unknown. This sample was taken from a study of Graves' ophthalmopathy and Graves' hyperthyroidism. For repertoire sequencing, the TCR beta CDR3 regions were amplified from RNA transcripts. First-round RT-PCR used HTBI primers; second-round multiplex PCR followed. MiXCR was run by TCRdb on the multiplex PCR reads, yielding one entry per CDR3 protein. The sample yields 600,000 to 700,000 distinct CDR3 sequences, over 40% seen once. General study findings and limits: Most thyroid clonotypes with frequency above 0.001 were detected in blood too.

With 8 bases clipped from V and 3 bases from J, the junction kept 8 bases outside the gene matches. Per the germline V gene, CDR1 is SQVTM and CDR2 is ANQGSEA. This CDR3 spans 13 amino acids. Diagnoses were established from clinical symptoms, serum thyroxine, TRAb, thyroid ultrasound and orbital computed tomography. The gene calls are TRBV29-1 and TRBJ2-3, with 7 bases lining up with TRBD2. The TCR comes from an adult man with Graves' ophthalmopathy. The sequencing input was peripheral blood. Here the CDR3 reads CSPIISGTDTQYF. The CDR3 DNA sequence: TGCAGCCCAATAATTAGCGGGACAGATACGCAGTATTTT.